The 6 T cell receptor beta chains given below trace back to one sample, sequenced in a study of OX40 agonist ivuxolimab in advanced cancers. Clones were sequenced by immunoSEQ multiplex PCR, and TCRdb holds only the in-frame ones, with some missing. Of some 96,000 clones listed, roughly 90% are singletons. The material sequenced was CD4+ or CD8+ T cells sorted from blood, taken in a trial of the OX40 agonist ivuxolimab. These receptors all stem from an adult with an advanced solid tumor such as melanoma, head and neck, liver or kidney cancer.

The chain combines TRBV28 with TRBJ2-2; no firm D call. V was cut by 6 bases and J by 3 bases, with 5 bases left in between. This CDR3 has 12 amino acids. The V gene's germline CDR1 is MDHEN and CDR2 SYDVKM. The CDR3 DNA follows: TGTGCCAGCAGCTCAGACACCGGGGAGCTGTTTTTT. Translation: CASSSDTGELFF.

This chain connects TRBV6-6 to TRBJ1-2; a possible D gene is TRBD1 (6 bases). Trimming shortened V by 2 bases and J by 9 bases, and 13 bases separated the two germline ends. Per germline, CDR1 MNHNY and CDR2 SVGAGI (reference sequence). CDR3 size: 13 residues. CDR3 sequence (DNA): TGTGCCAGCAGTTACGTGATCAGGGGTAGCTACACCTTC. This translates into CASSYVIRGSYTF.

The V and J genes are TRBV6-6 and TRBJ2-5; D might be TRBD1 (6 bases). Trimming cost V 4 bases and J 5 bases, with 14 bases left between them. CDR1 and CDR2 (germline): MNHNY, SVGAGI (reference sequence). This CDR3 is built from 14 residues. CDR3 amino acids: CASSSGTKRETQYF. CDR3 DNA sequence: TGTGCCAGCAGTTCCGGGACAAAGAGGGAGACCCAGTACTTC.

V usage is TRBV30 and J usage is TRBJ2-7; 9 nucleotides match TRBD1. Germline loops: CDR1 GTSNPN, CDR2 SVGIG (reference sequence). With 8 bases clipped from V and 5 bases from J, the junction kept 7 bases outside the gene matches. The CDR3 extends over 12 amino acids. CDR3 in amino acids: CAGRQGVNEQYF. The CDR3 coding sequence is TGTGCCGGGCGACAGGGGGTTAACGAGCAGTACTTC.

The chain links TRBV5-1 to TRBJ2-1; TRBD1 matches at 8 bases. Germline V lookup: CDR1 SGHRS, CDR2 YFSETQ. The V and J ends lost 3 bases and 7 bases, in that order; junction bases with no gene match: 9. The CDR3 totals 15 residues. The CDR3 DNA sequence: TGCGCCAGCAGCTATATCGGACAGGGAGGTAATGAGCAGTTCTTC. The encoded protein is CASSYIGQGGNEQFF.

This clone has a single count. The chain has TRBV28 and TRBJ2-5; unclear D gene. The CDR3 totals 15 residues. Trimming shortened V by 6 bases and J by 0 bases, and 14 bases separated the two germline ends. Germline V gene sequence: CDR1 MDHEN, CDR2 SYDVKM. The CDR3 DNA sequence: TGTGCCAGCAGCCTTAGGTCCCGGTACCAAGAGACCCAGTACTTC. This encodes CASSLRSRYQETQYF.